The clone carrying this T cell receptor (beta chain) has just a few counts. Its antigen remains unknown. The whole isolated RNA underwent reverse transcription, so sequencing captured expressed TCRB transcripts. TCRdb's copy holds only in-frame clones and misses some; the assay was immunoSEQ multiplex PCR. The repertoire holds about 130,000 clones, with about a tenth as singletons. These data are taken from a study of beta chain features in type 1 diabetes. Overall study findings and caveats: Highly expressing activated T cells could be over-counted with a cDNA template. Whether TCRB rearrangement is influenced by HLA type was left unresolved in this analysis. More deletions and fewer insertions at VDJ junctions were seen in type 1 diabetes patients.

V trimming: 4 bases; J trimming: 7 bases; junction bases outside the gene matches: 11. This CDR3 is 16 amino acids long. Per the germline V gene, CDR1 is SGHTA and CDR2 is FQGNSA. Sequenced sample: central memory CD4+ T cells from blood. The chain joins TRBV7-2 to TRBJ1-2; 11 nucleotides agree with TRBD1. This clonotype was obtained from a young man in good health. CDR3 protein: CASSSPGQGAGSGYTF. The CDR3 nucleotides read TGTGCCAGCAGCTCACCTGGACAGGGGGCGGGTAGTGGCTACACCTTC.